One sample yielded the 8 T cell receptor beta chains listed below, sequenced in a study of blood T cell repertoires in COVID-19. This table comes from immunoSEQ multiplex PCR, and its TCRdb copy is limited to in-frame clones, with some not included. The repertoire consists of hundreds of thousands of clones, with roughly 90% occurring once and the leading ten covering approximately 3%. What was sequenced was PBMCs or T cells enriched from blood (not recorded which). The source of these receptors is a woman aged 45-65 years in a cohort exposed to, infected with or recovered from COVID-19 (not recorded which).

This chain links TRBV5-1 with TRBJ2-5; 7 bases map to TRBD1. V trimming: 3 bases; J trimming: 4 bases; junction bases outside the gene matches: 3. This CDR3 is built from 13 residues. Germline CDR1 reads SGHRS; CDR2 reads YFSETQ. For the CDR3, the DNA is TGCGCCAGCAGCTCAGGGGACAGAGAGACCCAGTACTTC. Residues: CASSSGDRETQYF.

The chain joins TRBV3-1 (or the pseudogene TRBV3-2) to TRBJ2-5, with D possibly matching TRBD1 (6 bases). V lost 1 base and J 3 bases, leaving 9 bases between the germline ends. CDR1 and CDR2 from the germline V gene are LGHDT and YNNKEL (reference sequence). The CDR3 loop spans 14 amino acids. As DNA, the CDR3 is TGTGCCAGCAGCCAAGCGGCAGGGGAAGAGACCCAGTACTTC. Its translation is CASSQAAGEETQYF.

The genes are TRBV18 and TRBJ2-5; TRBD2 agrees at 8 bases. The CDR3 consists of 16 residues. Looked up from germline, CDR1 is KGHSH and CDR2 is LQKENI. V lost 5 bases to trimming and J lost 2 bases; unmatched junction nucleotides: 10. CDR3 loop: CASSTTASGPQETQYF. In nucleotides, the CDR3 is TGTGCCAGCTCAACTACTGCTAGCGGGCCTCAAGAGACCCAGTACTTC. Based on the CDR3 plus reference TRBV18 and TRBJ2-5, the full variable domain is NAGVMQNPRHLVRRRGQEARLRCSPMKGHSHVYWYRQLPEEGLKFMVYLQKENIIDESGMPKERFSAEFPKEGPSILRIQQVVRGDSAAYFCASSTTASGPQETQYFGPGTRLLVL.

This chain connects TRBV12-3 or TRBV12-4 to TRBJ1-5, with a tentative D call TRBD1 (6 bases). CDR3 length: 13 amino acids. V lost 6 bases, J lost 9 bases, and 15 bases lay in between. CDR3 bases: TGTGCCAGCAGCCTGGACAGCTACGCGCCCCAGCATTTT. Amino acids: CASSLDSYAPQHF.

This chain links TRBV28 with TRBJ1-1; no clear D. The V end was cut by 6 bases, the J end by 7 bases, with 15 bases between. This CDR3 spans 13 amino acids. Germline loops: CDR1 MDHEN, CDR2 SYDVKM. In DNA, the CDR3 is TGTGCCAGCAGCCGCGACTCCCACAATGAAGCTTTCTTT. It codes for CASSRDSHNEAFF.

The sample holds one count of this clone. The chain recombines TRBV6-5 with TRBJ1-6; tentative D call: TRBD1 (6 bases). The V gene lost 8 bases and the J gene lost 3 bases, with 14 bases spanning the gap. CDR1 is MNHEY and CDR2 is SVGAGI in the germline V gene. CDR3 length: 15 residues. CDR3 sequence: CASLLRGFYNSPLHF. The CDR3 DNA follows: TGTGCCAGCCTCCTCAGGGGCTTCTATAATTCACCCCTCCACTTT.

CDR3 sequence (DNA): TGTGCTAGTGGCCCGGGGAGCGGCCGGGGCACTGAAGCTTTCTTT. As protein: CASGPGSGRGTEAFF. The chain combines TRBV12-5 with TRBJ1-1; no firm D call. Germline V gene lookup returns CDR1 LGHNT and CDR2 FRNRAP. V was pared by 6 bases and J by 4 bases, with 18 bases between. The CDR3 loop spans 15 amino acids.

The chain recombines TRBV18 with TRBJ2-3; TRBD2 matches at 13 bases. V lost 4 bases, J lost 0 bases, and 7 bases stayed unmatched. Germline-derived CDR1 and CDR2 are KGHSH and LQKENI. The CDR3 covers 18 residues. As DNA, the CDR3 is TGTGCCAGCTCACGCGGACTAGCGGGGGCCTCTAGCACAGATACGCAGTATTTT. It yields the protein CASSRGLAGASSTDTQYF.